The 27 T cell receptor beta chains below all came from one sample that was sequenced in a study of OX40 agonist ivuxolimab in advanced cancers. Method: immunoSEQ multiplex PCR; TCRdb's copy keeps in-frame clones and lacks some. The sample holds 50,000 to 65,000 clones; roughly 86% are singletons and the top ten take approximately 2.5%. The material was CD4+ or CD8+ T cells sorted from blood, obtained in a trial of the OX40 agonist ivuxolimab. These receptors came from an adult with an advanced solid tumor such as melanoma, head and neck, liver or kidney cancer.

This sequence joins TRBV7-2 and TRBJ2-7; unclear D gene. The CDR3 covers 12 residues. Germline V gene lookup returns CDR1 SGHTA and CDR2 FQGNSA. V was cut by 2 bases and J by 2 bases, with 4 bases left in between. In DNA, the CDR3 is TGTGCCAGCAGCTTAAATACCTACGAGCAGTACTTC. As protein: CASSLNTYEQYF.

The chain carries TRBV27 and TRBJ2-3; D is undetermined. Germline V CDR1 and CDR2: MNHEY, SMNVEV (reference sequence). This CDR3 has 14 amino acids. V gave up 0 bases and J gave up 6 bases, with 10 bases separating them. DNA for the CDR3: TGTGCCAGCAGTTTATCTGCGTCCTTCGATACGCAGTATTTT. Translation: CASSLSASFDTQYF.

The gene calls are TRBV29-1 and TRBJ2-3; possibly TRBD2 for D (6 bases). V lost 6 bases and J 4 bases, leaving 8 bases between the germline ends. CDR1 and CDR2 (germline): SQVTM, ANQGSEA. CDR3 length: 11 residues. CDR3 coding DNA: TGCAGCGTGGAGGGCGCAGATACGCAGTATTTT. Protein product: CSVEGADTQYF.

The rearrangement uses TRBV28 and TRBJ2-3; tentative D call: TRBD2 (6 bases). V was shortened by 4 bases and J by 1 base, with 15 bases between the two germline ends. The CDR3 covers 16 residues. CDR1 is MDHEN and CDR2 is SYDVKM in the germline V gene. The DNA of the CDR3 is TGTGCCAGCAGTTCCAACCAAGCGGGCGGCACAGATACGCAGTATTTT. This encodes CASSSNQAGGTDTQYF.

CDR3 protein: CATSRDWDEQFF. The CDR3 DNA follows: TGTGCCACCAGCAGAGATTGGGATGAGCAGTTCTTC. The chain is built from TRBV15 and TRBJ2-1; D not certain. Germline V CDR1 and CDR2: LNHNV, YYDKDF (reference sequence). V lost 0 bases and J 8 bases, leaving 5 bases between the germline ends. This CDR3 has 12 residues. Full variable domain (missing parts from reference TRBV15 and TRBJ2-1): DAMVIQNPRYQVTQFGKPVTLSCSQTLNHNVMYWYQQKSSQAPKLLFHYYDKDFNNEADTPDNFQSRRPNTSFCFLDIRSPGLGDTAMYLCATSRDWDEQFFGPGTRLTVL.

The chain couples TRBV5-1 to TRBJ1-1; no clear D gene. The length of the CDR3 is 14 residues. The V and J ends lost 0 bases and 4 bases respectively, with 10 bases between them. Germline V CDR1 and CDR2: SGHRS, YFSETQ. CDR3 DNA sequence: TGCGCCAGCAGCTTGGCGTGGGATGGCACTGAAGCTTTCTTT. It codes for CASSLAWDGTEAFF.

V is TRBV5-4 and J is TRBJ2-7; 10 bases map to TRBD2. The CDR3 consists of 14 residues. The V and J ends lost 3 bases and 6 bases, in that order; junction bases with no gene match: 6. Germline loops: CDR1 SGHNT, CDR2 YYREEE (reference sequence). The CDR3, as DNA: TGTGCCAGCAGCTACGGACTAGCGGTGAGCGAGCAGTACTTC. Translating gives CASSYGLAVSEQYF.

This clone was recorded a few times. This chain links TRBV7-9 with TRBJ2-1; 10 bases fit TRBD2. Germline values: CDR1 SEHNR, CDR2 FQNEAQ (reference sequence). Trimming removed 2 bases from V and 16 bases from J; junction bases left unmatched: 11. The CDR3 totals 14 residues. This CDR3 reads CASSLSATSGTSFF. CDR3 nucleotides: TGTGCCAGCAGCTTATCCGCTACTAGCGGGACCAGCTTCTTC.

The CDR3 DNA reads TGTGCCAGCACCCTCGTGGGCCACTATCAGCCCCAGCATTTT. The encoded protein is CASTLVGHYQPQHF. This rearrangement joins TRBV28 to TRBJ1-5; D is unresolved. Per germline, CDR1 MDHEN and CDR2 SYDVKM. With 7 bases removed from V and 5 bases from J, the gap between germline ends came to 15 bases. The CDR3 sequence is 14 residues long.

Written as DNA, the CDR3 is TGTGCCAGCAGCCGGACTTCTGGGGAGCTGTTTTTT. It codes for CASSRTSGELFF. The gene calls are TRBV11-3 and TRBJ2-2; D possibly corresponds to TRBD2 (5 bases). There are 12 residues in the CDR3. V dropped 5 bases and J dropped 8 bases, with 9 bases sitting between them. The germline gives CDR1 SGHNT, CDR2 YENEEA.

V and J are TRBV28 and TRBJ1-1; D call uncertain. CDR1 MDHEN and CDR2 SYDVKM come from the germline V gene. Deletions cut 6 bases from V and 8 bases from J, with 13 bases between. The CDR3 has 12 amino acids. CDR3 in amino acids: CASSSRAREAFF. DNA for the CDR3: TGTGCCAGCAGCTCTAGGGCCAGGGAAGCTTTCTTT.

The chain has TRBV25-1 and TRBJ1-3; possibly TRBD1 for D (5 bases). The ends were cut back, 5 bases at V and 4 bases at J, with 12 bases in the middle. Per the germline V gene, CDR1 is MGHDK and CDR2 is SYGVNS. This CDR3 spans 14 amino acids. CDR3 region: CASSFQGTGNTIYF. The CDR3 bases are TGTGCCAGCAGTTTTCAGGGAACGGGAAACACCATATATTTT.

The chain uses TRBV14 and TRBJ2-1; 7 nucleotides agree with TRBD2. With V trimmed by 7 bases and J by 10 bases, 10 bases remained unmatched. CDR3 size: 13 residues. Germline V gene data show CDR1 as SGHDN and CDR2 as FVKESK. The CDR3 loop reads CASNLIREGEQFF. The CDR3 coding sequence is TGTGCCAGCAACCTCATTAGGGAGGGGGAGCAGTTCTTC.

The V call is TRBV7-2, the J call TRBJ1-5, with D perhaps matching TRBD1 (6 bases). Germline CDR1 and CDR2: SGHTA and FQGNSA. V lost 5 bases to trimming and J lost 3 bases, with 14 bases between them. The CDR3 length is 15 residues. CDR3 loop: CASSSGGLDNQPQHF. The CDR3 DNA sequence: TGTGCCAGCAGCAGCGGGGGGCTTGACAATCAGCCCCAGCATTTT.

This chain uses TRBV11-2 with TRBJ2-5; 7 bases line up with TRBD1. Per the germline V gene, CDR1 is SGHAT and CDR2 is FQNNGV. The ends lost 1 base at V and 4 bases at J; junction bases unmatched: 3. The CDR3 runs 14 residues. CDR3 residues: CASSLAPGGETQYF. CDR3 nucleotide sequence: TGTGCCAGCAGCTTAGCGCCAGGGGGAGAGACCCAGTACTTC.

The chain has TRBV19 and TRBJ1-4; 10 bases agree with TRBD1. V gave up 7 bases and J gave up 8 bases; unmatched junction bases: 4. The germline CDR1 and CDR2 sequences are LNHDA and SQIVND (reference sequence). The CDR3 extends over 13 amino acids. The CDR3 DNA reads TGTGCCAGTACCGGACAGGGGGAGGAAAAACTGTTTTTT. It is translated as CASTGQGEEKLFF.

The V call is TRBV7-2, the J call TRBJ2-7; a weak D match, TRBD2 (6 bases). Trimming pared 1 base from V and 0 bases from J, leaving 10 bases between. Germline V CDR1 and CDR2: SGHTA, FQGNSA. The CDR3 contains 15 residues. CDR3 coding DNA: TGTGCCAGCAGCTTAGTACCGGGACTCTCCTACGAGCAGTACTTC. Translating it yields CASSLVPGLSYEQYF.

CDR3: CASSAGTGTGELFF. The CDR3 DNA is TGTGCCAGCTCAGCCGGGACAGGGACCGGGGAGCTGTTTTTT. This chain connects TRBV18 to TRBJ2-2, with 9 bases that match TRBD1. This CDR3 region has 14 residues. Germline V gene lookup returns CDR1 KGHSH and CDR2 LQKENI. J lost 5 bases, V lost 5 bases, and 3 bases had no gene match.

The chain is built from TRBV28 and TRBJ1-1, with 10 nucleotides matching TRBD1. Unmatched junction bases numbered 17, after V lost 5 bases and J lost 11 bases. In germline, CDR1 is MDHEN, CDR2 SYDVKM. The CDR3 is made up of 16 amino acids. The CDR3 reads CASSPSSGQGRLSAFF. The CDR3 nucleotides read TGTGCCAGCAGTCCGTCATCGGGACAGGGGAGGTTGTCGGCTTTCTTT.

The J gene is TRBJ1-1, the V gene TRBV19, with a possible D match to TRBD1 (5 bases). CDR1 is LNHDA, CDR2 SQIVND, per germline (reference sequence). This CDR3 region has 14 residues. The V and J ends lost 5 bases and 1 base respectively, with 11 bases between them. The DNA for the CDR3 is TGTGCCAGTAGTCGAGGGAGGGGGAACACTGAAGCTTTCTTT. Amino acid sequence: CASSRGRGNTEAFF.

The DNA of the CDR3 is TGTGCCAGCAGCCGACAGGTTCAGGGGCCCCAGCATTTT. This encodes CASSRQVQGPQHF. The rearrangement uses TRBV28 and TRBJ1-5; D possibly corresponds to TRBD1 (6 bases). CDR1 and CDR2 from the germline V gene are MDHEN and SYDVKM. V was cut by 6 bases and J by 9 bases, with 15 bases left in between. The CDR3 extends over 13 amino acids.

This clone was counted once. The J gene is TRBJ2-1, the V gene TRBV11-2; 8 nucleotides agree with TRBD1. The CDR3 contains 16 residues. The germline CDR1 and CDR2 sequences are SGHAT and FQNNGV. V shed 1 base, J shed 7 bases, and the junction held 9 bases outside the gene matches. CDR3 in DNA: TGTGCCAGCAGCTTAGTTGGGCAGGGGGCGAGGAATGAGCAGTTCTTC. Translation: CASSLVGQGARNEQFF.

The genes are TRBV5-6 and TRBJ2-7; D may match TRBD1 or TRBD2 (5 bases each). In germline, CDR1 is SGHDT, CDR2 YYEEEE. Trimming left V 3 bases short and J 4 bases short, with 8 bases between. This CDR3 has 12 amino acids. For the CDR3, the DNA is TGTGCCAGCAGCTGGGGGATTTACGAGCAGTACTTC. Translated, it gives CASSWGIYEQYF.

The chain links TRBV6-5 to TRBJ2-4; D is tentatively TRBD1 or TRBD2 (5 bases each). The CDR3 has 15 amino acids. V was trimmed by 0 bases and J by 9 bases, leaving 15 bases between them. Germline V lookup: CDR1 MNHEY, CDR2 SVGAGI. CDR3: CASSYSVQGRGIQYF. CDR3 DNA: TGTGCCAGCAGTTACTCGGTTCAGGGTCGGGGCATTCAGTACTTC.

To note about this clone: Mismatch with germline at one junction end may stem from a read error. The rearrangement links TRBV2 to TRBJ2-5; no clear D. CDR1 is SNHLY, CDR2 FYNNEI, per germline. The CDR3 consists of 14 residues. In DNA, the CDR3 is TGTGCCAGCAGACCGCCTTCAACTGTCAAGGTGACTCACTTC. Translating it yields CASRPPSTVKVTHF. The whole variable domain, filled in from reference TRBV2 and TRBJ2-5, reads EPEVTQTPSHQVTQMGQEVILRCVPISNHLYFYWYRQILGQKVEFLVSFYNNEISEKSEIFDDQFSVERPDGSNFTLKIRSTKLEDSAMYFCASRPPSTVKVTHFGPGTRLLVL.

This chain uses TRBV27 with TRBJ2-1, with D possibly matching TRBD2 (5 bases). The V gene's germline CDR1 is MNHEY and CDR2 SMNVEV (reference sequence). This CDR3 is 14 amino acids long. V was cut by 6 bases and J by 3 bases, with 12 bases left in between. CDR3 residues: CASRVRGSYNEQFF. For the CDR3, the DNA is TGTGCCAGCAGGGTGAGAGGGAGCTACAATGAGCAGTTCTTC.

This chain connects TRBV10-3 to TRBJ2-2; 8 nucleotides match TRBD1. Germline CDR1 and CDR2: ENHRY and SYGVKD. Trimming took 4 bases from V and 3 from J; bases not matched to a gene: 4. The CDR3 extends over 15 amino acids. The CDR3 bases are TGTGCCATCAGTGCTCAGGGGGCTCACACCGGGGAGCTGTTTTTT. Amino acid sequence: CAISAQGAHTGELFF.